This is a list of T cell receptor beta chains from one sample in a study of cytomegalovirus exposure and HLA in healthy donors. Measured with immunoSEQ multiplex PCR; TCRdb has only the in-frame clones, and not every one. The sample carries about 160,000 clones, under 90% recorded once. Input material: PBMCs. All receptors derive from a woman between 18 and 30 years old in good health and CMV-seropositive. CDR3s include the opening cysteine and the closing phenylalanine or tryptophan. A D gene is named only where the DNA matches it firmly. Size is omitted from some rows. Given values are once, few, many or a class for expanded clones.

clone_size | j_call | v_call | d_call | cdr3_nt | cdr3_aa
- | TRBJ1-2 | TRBV6-1 | TRBD1 | TGTGCCAGCAGTGCCCAGGGGGCTCGTGGCTACACCTTC | CASSAQGARGYTF
- | TRBJ2-7 | TRBV5-1 | TRBD1 | TGCGCCAGCAGCCGGGTACAGGGGGAAACCTACGAGCAGTACTTC | CASSRVQGETYEQYF
- | TRBJ2-7 | TRBV4-1 | - | TGCGCCAGCAGCCAGGCCCCTAGCGAAACTGACGAGCAGTACTTC | CASSQAPSETDEQYF
few | TRBJ2-7 | TRBV4-2 | - | TGTGCCAGCAGCCACTCTACCCGGGACTTCTACGAGCAGTACTTC | CASSHSTRDFYEQYF
- | TRBJ2-3 | TRBV6-1 | TRBD1 | TGTGCCAGCAGGCGGACAGGGGACCACACAGATACGCAGTATTTT | CASRRTGDHTDTQYF
- | TRBJ1-1 | TRBV5-1 | TRBD1 | TGCGCCAGCAGCTCGAGACAGGGTCGGAACACTGAAGCTTTCTTT | CASSSRQGRNTEAFF
- | TRBJ1-2 | TRBV25-1 | - | TGTGCCAGCAGTGGTGGGGGCGGGTTGTATGGCTACACCTTC | CASSGGGGLYGYTF
- | TRBJ1-1 | TRBV6-1 | - | TGTGCCAGCAGTGGCGAGGGAGGGGAGGGCACTGAAGCTTTCTTT | CASSGEGGEGTEAFF
- | TRBJ2-1 | TRBV18 | - | TGTGCCAGCTCCGCCCGGGGGATCTCCTACAATGAGCAGTTCTTC | CASSARGISYNEQFF
- | TRBJ2-7 | TRBV28 | - | TGTGCCAGTGGACTGATCTTCGAGCAGTACTTC | CASGLIFEQYF
- | TRBJ2-7 | TRBV30 | TRBD1 | TGTGCCTGGACCCCCGGGACAGGGGGCTGGTACGAGCAGTACTTC | CAWTPGTGGWYEQYF
- | TRBJ1-5 | TRBV27 | - | TGTGCCAGCAGTCCAACGGAGACAGGTCACAATCAGCCCCAGCATTTT | CASSPTETGHNQPQHF
once | TRBJ2-7 | TRBV6-6 | - | TGTGCCAGCAGTTACTTTTATGCGGGCTTGACTTACGAGCAGTACTTC | CASSYFYAGLTYEQYF
- | TRBJ2-7 | TRBV6-5 | - | TGTGCCAGCAGTCAAGAGTACGAGCAGTACTTC | CASSQEYEQYF
- | TRBJ1-5 | TRBV27 | - | TGTGCCAGCAGTTTATCCCAGGGAAATCAGCCCCAGCATTTT | CASSLSQGNQPQHF
- | TRBJ2-7 | TRBV10-3 | TRBD2 | TGTGCCATCAGGGGGACTAGCGTGTCCTACGAGCAGTACTTC | CAIRGTSVSYEQYF
once | TRBJ2-1 | TRBV19 | TRBD2 | TGTGCCAGTAGGCCCGGGACTAGCGGGAGATATTCGCAGTTCTTC | CASRPGTSGRYSQFF
- | TRBJ1-4 | TRBV9 | - | TGTGCCAGCAGCGTCGGGATGATTGAAGAAAAACTGTTTTTT | CASSVGMIEEKLFF
- | TRBJ2-4 | TRBV6-5 | - | TGTGCCAGCAGTCCAGAGACAGCACGAAACATTCAGTACTTC | CASSPETARNIQYF
- | TRBJ1-5 | TRBV18 | TRBD1 | TGTGCCAGCTCAGGACAGGGGGGCAATCAGCCCCAGCATTTT | CASSGQGGNQPQHF
once | TRBJ1-4 | TRBV30 | - | TGTGCCCTGGAGACCTCACCCGGGACTGGAAAACTGTTTTTT | CALETSPGTGKLFF
few | TRBJ2-7 | TRBV6-1 | - | TGTGCCAGCAGTGAAGCGCGACGGGAGTTGGGGAACGAGCAGTACTTC | CASSEARRELGNEQYF
- | TRBJ2-2 | TRBV28 | TRBD2 | TGTGCCAGCAGTTTAGGGACTAGCGGGAGTCCCGGGGAGCTGTTTTTT | CASSLGTSGSPGELFF
- | TRBJ1-1 | TRBV28 | - | TGTGCCAGCAGTTTATCGGTAAAAATCCGGGGAGCTTTCTTT | CASSLSVKIRGAFF
- | TRBJ2-1 | TRBV10-2 | TRBD1 | TGCGCCAGCAGTGCTCTTCCAGGGGGCGGGAATGAGCAGTTCTTC | CASSALPGGGNEQFF
- | TRBJ1-5 | TRBV19 | TRBD1 | TGTGCCAGTAGTACGGACAGGACTAATCAGCCCCAGCATTTT | CASSTDRTNQPQHF
- | TRBJ2-1 | TRBV30 | TRBD2 | TGTGCCTGGGACGGCGGACTAGCTTACAATGAGCAGTTCTTC | CAWDGGLAYNEQFF
- | TRBJ1-1 | TRBV10-3 | - | TGTGCCATCGGTCGGGGAGGCACTGAAGCTTTCTTT | CAIGRGGTEAFF
- | TRBJ2-7 | TRBV28 | - | TGTGCCAGCAGTTTAAATTTTGTAAGAAGAGGAGTATGGCAGTACTTC | CASSLNFVRRGVWQYF
- | TRBJ2-5 | TRBV6-6 | - | TGTGCCAGCAGCGCCCAATTAGCGCCCCAAGAGACCCAGTACTTC | CASSAQLAPQETQYF
few | TRBJ2-1 | TRBV29-1 | TRBD1 | TGCAGCGTTGACCTTTCGGGACAGGGCTACAATGAGCAGTTCTTC | CSVDLSGQGYNEQFF
- | TRBJ2-7 | TRBV14 | - | TGTGCCAGCAGCCAAGAGGACGGGGGACGGTACTACGAGCAGTACTTC | CASSQEDGGRYYEQYF
- | TRBJ2-1 | TRBV11-2 | TRBD2 | TGTGCCAGCAGCCCCGGGCTAGCGGTGTACAATGAGCAGTTCTTC | CASSPGLAVYNEQFF
- | TRBJ1-2 | TRBV5-6 | - | TGTGCCAGCAGCTCCACCCTACAGGGAACCAACTATGGCTACACCTTC | CASSSTLQGTNYGYTF
- | TRBJ1-4 | TRBV7-2 | - | TGTGCCAGCAGCTTAGTCTCGGGACTGGGTGAAAAACTGTTTTTT | CASSLVSGLGEKLFF
- | TRBJ2-5 | TRBV15 | - | TGTGCCACCAGAAGAGGGGAGGTTAAGGAAGAGACCCAGTACTTC | CATRRGEVKEETQYF
- | TRBJ2-7 | TRBV5-1 | - | TGCGCCAGCAGCGGGTGGGGCGACGTCTACGAGCAGTACTTC | CASSGWGDVYEQYF
few | TRBJ2-7 | TRBV12-5 | TRBD2 | TGTGCTAGTGGTTTGGAAAGCGGGAGGGCCTACGAGCAGTACTTC | CASGLESGRAYEQYF
- | TRBJ2-7 | TRBV18 | - | TGTGCCAGCTCACCAATTCGCTACGAGCAGTACTTC | CASSPIRYEQYF
- | TRBJ2-1 | TRBV5-4 | TRBD2 | TGTGCCAGCAGTCCGGGACTAGCCGATTACAATGAGCAGTTCTTC | CASSPGLADYNEQFF
- | TRBJ2-5 | TRBV5-1 | - | TGCGCCAGCAGCTCCCGACAGGGAGGAGAGACCCAGTACTTC | CASSSRQGGETQYF
- | TRBJ2-1 | TRBV6-1 | TRBD1 | TGTGCCAGCAGTGAAGGGACAGGGGGCAATGAGCAGTTCTTC | CASSEGTGGNEQFF
- | TRBJ2-7 | TRBV23-1 | - | TGCGCCAGCAGCCCCCGGAGGGTATTTTCCTACGAGCAGTACTTC | CASSPRRVFSYEQYF
- | TRBJ2-3 | TRBV28 | - | TGTGCCAGCAGTTTCAGAGGGTGGATGACAGATACGCAGTATTTT | CASSFRGWMTDTQYF
- | TRBJ1-2 | TRBV28 | - | TGTGCCAGCAGTTTGTCTGGGGGGGATGGCTACACCTTC | CASSLSGGDGYTF
few | TRBJ1-4 | TRBV19 | - | TGTGCCAGTAGTACCGGACAAGGACGGACCGCGAATGAAAAACTGTTTTTT | CASSTGQGRTANEKLFF
- | TRBJ2-1 | TRBV7-9 | TRBD2 | TGTGCCAGCAGCTCGGGACTAGCGGGAGAAGGTTACAATGAGCAGTTCTTC | CASSSGLAGEGYNEQFF
few | TRBJ2-3 | TRBV6-6 | - | TGTGCCAGCAGTCGACAGGATCCGAGCACAGATACGCAGTATTTT | CASSRQDPSTDTQYF
once | TRBJ2-1 | TRBV6-6 | TRBD1 | TGTGCCAGCAGTTATCTCCGGGACAGACTTTACAATGAGCAGTTCTTC | CASSYLRDRLYNEQFF